These T cell receptor beta chains were read from a single sample in a study of cytomegalovirus exposure and HLA in healthy donors. TCRdb's copy holds only in-frame clones and misses some; the assay was immunoSEQ multiplex PCR. The sample has 81,000 or so clones, 65% to 80% seen once. Specimen: PBMCs. The source of these receptors is a man aged 60-69 years in good health and CMV-seronegative. The CDR3 runs from the conserved cysteine through the conserved F or W. A D gene is named only where the DNA matches it firmly. Rows give clone size only sometimes, using once, few, many, or a class for an expanded clone.

size	V	J	D	CDR3	DNA
.	TRBV5-4	TRBJ2-7	TRBD1	CASSQTGNGPYEQYF	TGTGCCAGCAGCCAGACAGGGAACGGCCCCTACGAGCAGTACTTC
.	TRBV15	TRBJ2-2	TRBD1	CATRRTGETGELFF	TGTGCCACCAGGAGGACAGGGGAAACCGGGGAGCTGTTTTTT
.	TRBV10-3	TRBJ1-3	.	CAVLEDPGNTIYF	TGTGCCGTCTTGGAGGATCCTGGAAACACCATATATTTT
few	TRBV6-4	TRBJ1-2	TRBD1	CASSIRRWGQGAPRNYGYTF	TGTGCCAGCAGCATCCGACGATGGGGACAGGGGGCGCCTCGTAACTATGGCTACACCTTC
.	TRBV6-5	TRBJ2-1	TRBD2	CASSPTSGDYNEQFF	TGTGCCAGCAGTCCGACTAGCGGTGACTACAATGAGCAGTTCTTC
.	TRBV30	TRBJ1-1	TRBD1	CAWSVFGPGTGQNTEAFF	TGTGCCTGGAGTGTATTCGGCCCGGGGACAGGGCAGAACACTGAAGCTTTCTTT
once	TRBV6-1	TRBJ2-5	TRBD2	CASSDGGRAQETQYF	TGTGCCAGCAGTGACGGCGGGAGGGCCCAAGAGACCCAGTACTTC
.	TRBV30	TRBJ2-2	.	CAWSPMDGEQRTGELFF	TGTGCCTGGAGTCCCATGGACGGGGAGCAGCGGACCGGGGAGCTGTTTTTT
.	TRBV5-6	TRBJ2-6	.	CASSSPGESGANVLTF	TGTGCCAGCAGCTCACCCGGGGAGTCTGGGGCCAACGTCCTGACTTTC
.	TRBV15	TRBJ1-1	.	CATSRGPGAFF	TGTGCCACCAGCAGAGGTCCCGGGGCTTTCTTT
few	TRBV5-1	TRBJ2-3	.	CASSLEGGAFADTQYF	TGCGCCAGCAGCTTGGAAGGGGGGGCTTTCGCAGATACGCAGTATTTT
.	TRBV9	TRBJ1-2	.	CASSAGGDPDHYGYTF	TGTGCCAGCAGCGCTGGGGGGGACCCAGATCACTATGGCTACACCTTC
.	TRBV2	TRBJ2-3	.	CASSPQGQRTDTQYF	TGTGCCAGCAGCCCCCAGGGGCAGCGCACAGATACGCAGTATTTT
.	TRBV25-1	TRBJ2-5	TRBD1	CASSVRAGGEQYF	TGTGCCAGCAGTGTACGAGCAGGGGGTGAGCAGTACTTC
.	TRBV28	TRBJ1-1	.	CASSSLVLGLNTEAFF	TGTGCCAGCAGTTCCCTGGTCCTGGGGCTGAACACTGAAGCTTTCTTT
.	TRBV10-3	TRBJ2-7	.	CAISYTVDYEQYF	TGTGCCATCAGCTATACAGTAGACTACGAGCAGTACTTC
.	TRBV7-3	TRBJ2-3	TRBD2	CASSSTAGGRGDTQYF	TGTGCCAGCAGCTCGACAGCGGGGGGCCGAGGAGATACGCAGTATTTT
.	TRBV19	TRBJ1-5	.	CASSTGALGNQPQHF	TGTGCCAGTAGTACCGGAGCACTCGGCAATCAGCCCCAGCATTTT
once	TRBV29-1	TRBJ2-2	TRBD1	CSVGQGAPRSDTGELFF	TGCAGCGTTGGACAGGGGGCGCCCCGGTCCGACACCGGGGAGCTGTTTTTT
.	TRBV19	TRBJ1-1	TRBD1	CASTSTGSGTEAFF	TGTGCCAGTACCTCGACAGGGTCGGGGACTGAAGCTTTCTTT
.	TRBV4-2	TRBJ1-2	TRBD1	CASSQERGTGEGYTF	TGTGCCAGCAGCCAAGAACGAGGGACAGGGGAAGGCTACACCTTC
.	TRBV20-1	TRBJ2-3	.	CSAIYTDTQYF	TGCAGTGCTATTTACACAGATACGCAGTATTTT
.	TRBV7-2	TRBJ2-7	.	CVCRQKTAYEQYF	TGTGTTTGCAGGCAGAAGACGGCATACGAGCAGTACTTC
few	TRBV7-8	TRBJ1-5	.	CASSPTVGQPQHF	TGTGCCAGCAGCCCAACGGTGGGCCAGCCCCAGCATTTT
.	TRBV30	TRBJ1-4	.	CAWTRTTVGGEKLFF	TGTGCCTGGACTCGAACGACAGTCGGGGGGGAAAAACTGTTTTTT
few	TRBV7-6	TRBJ1-2	TRBD1	CASSPGQGYGYTF	TGTGCCAGCAGCCCGGGACAGGGATATGGCTACACCTTC
.	TRBV9	TRBJ2-1	TRBD2	CASSAKLAGGNNEQFF	TGTGCCAGCAGCGCAAAACTAGCGGGGGGTAACAATGAGCAGTTCTTC
.	TRBV6-6	TRBJ2-7	.	CASSYEAPYEQYF	TGTGCCAGCAGTTACGAGGCCCCCTACGAGCAGTACTTC
.	TRBV4-2	TRBJ2-1	TRBD2	CASSQGQRGPYYNEQFF	TGTGCCAGCAGCCAAGGCCAGCGGGGGCCTTATTACAATGAGCAGTTCTTC
few	TRBV7-6	TRBJ1-4	.	CASSLGRRGEKLFF	TGTGCCAGCAGCTTAGGACGGAGGGGTGAAAAACTGTTTTTT
.	TRBV19	TRBJ2-6	.	CASSIGTSGANVLTF	TGTGCCAGTAGTATAGGGACTTCAGGGGCCAACGTCCTGACTTTC
.	TRBV19	TRBJ1-2	.	CASSIDPIYGYTF	TGTGCCAGTAGTATAGATCCTATTTATGGCTACACCTTC
.	TRBV7-9	TRBJ2-3	TRBD1	CSSRQGGRADTQYF	TGTTCCAGCAGACAGGGGGGGCGGGCAGATACGCAGTATTTT
.	TRBV6-5	TRBJ1-5	.	CASSSGQRALGQPQHF	TGTGCCAGCAGTTCCGGACAGCGAGCCCTCGGGCAGCCCCAGCATTTT
few	TRBV6-5	TRBJ2-2	.	CASRPRRGTGELFF	TGTGCCAGCAGACCAAGGCGGGGTACCGGGGAGCTGTTTTTT
.	TRBV9	TRBJ2-1	.	CASSVGRSSYNEQFF	TGTGCCAGCAGCGTAGGAAGGAGCTCCTACAATGAGCAGTTCTTC
.	TRBV6-5	TRBJ2-3	TRBD2	CASILLAGGPDTQYF	TGTGCCAGCATTCTACTAGCGGGGGGGCCGGATACGCAGTATTTT
.	TRBV5-1	TRBJ2-5	TRBD2	CASSFSLAGAETQYF	TGCGCCAGCAGCTTCTCGCTAGCGGGGGCAGAGACCCAGTACTTC
.	TRBV7-9	TRBJ2-2	.	CASSLTGDANTGELFF	TGTGCCAGCAGTCTGACAGGAGATGCGAACACCGGGGAGCTGTTTTTT
.	TRBV7-3	TRBJ1-1	TRBD1	CASSSWTGPKGTEAFF	TGTGCCAGCAGCTCCTGGACAGGACCTAAGGGCACTGAAGCTTTCTTT
once	TRBV5-6	TRBJ2-7	.	CASSFGNGEYEQYF	TGTGCCAGCAGCTTCGGGAACGGAGAATACGAGCAGTACTTC
.	TRBV10-3	TRBJ2-7	TRBD1	CAIRPDRGGYEQYF	TGTGCCATCCGTCCAGACAGGGGGGGATACGAGCAGTACTTC
.	TRBV6-6	TRBJ2-5	TRBD2	CASSFGRTSGAGEQYF	TGTGCCAGCAGTTTCGGCAGGACTAGCGGGGCAGGGGAGCAGTACTTC
.	TRBV4-2	TRBJ2-7	.	CASSQGLAYEQYF	TGTGCCAGCAGCCAAGGCCTAGCCTACGAGCAGTACTTC
.	TRBV7-9	TRBJ1-2	TRBD1	CASSSRVGGGDYGYTF	TGTGCCAGCAGCTCGAGGGTAGGGGGCGGCGACTATGGCTACACCTTC
.	TRBV6-1	TRBJ1-4	.	CASTRGILNEKLFF	TGTGCCAGCACGCGGGGGATATTGAACGAAAAACTGTTTTTT
once	TRBV9	TRBJ2-1	TRBD1	CASSLTGQGYNEQFF	TGTGCCAGCAGCCTGACGGGACAGGGGTACAATGAGCAGTTCTTC
.	TRBV18	TRBJ1-2	.	CASSPLSERGETF	TGTGCCAGCTCACCACTATCGGAGCGGGGGGAAACCTTC
.	TRBV6-5	TRBJ1-1	.	CASSYSGRGNTEAFF	TGTGCCAGCAGTTACTCCGGACGGGGGAACACTGAAGCTTTCTTT
.	TRBV27	TRBJ2-3	TRBD2	CASSPASGDFSDTQYF	TGTGCCAGCAGTCCTGCTAGCGGGGACTTTTCAGATACGCAGTATTTT
.	TRBV28	TRBJ1-2	.	CASSLDRNYGYTF	TGTGCCAGCAGTTTGGACAGAAACTATGGCTACACCTTC
.	TRBV5-1	TRBJ2-3	TRBD1	CASRRDSGTGQEDTQYF	TGCGCCAGCAGACGCGATTCCGGGACAGGGCAAGAGGATACGCAGTATTTT
.	TRBV10-3	TRBJ2-3	TRBD1	CAISVRTGEDTQYF	TGTGCCATCAGTGTTCGGACAGGGGAGGATACGCAGTATTTT